These T cell receptor beta chains were read from a single sample in a study of untreated major depressive disorder. Profiling relied on immunoSEQ multiplex PCR, and the TCRdb table lists in-frame clones only, not all of them. The sample has about 15,000 clones, 85% to 95% seen once. The sample comprised CD4+ T cells from PBMCs. Every receptor here comes from a woman aged 30 to 39 with major depressive disorder. The CDR3 runs from the conserved cysteine through the conserved F or W. D genes are given only for firm matches. Some rows mark clone size as missing; the rest say once, few, many or name a class of expanded clone.

J gene	clone size	V gene	D gene	CDR3 DNA	CDR3 protein
TRBJ2-1	NA	TRBV7-6	NA	TGTGCCAGCAGCGCCATGGCGGGACGGGGCTATAATGAGCAGTTCTTC	CASSAMAGRGYNEQFF
TRBJ1-1	NA	TRBV29-1	NA	TGCAGCGTCTATTCATGGAACACTGAAGCTTTCTTT	CSVYSWNTEAFF
TRBJ2-7	NA	TRBV7-9	NA	TGTGCCAGCAGCTCCGAAGGGGGCTCCTACGAGCAGTACTTC	CASSSEGGSYEQYF
TRBJ1-1	NA	TRBV5-5	NA	TGTGCCAGCAGCTTACTTGCCAGGGCCCGCAATGAAGCTTTCTTT	CASSLLARARNEAFF
TRBJ1-1	NA	TRBV7-8	NA	TGTGCCAGCAGCATACCGGGCCCCCTGGAGTATGAAGCTTTCTTT	CASSIPGPLEYEAFF
TRBJ2-5	NA	TRBV6-1	TRBD1	TGTGCCAGCCACGTACAGGGGTCACAAGAGACCCAGTACTTC	CASHVQGSQETQYF
TRBJ1-2	NA	TRBV1	NA	TGCACCAGCAGCCAAGATCGAGGCAGGGTGAAGGGCTACACCTTC	CTSSQDRGRVKGYTF
TRBJ2-7	NA	TRBV2	NA	TGTGCCAGCAGACGGTTATTTGTCTCCCGTCGTGACTACGAGCAGTACTTC	CASRRLFVSRRDYEQYF
TRBJ2-5	NA	TRBV5-1	NA	TGCGCCAGCAGCTTTTCTAACATAGTCCAAGAGACCCAGTACTTC	CASSFSNIVQETQYF
TRBJ2-5	NA	TRBV20-1	TRBD1	TGCAGTGCTTACAGGGGAGAGACCCAGTACTTC	CSAYRGETQYF
TRBJ2-3	NA	TRBV6-6	NA	TGTGCCAGCGGGCATGGCACAGATACGCAGTATTTT	CASGHGTDTQYF
TRBJ1-2	NA	TRBV19	NA	TGTGCCAGTAAAAGCCTTGCGGTGGGCTATGGCTACACCTTC	CASKSLAVGYGYTF
TRBJ2-2	NA	TRBV2	TRBD2	TGTGCCAGCAGTGGCCCGACTAGCGGGAGGTACACCGGGGAGCTGTTTTTT	CASSGPTSGRYTGELFF
TRBJ2-5	once	TRBV27	NA	TGTGCCAGCAGTGGACAGAATCAAGAGACCCAGTACTTC	CASSGQNQETQYF
TRBJ2-5	once	TRBV29-1	NA	TGCAGCGCCCGGAGGGGGGGCAGCCAAGAGACCCAGTACTTC	CSARRGGSQETQYF
TRBJ2-1	NA	TRBV20-1	NA	TGCAGTGCCCCATGGTACAATGAGCAGTTCTTC	CSAPWYNEQFF
TRBJ1-4	NA	TRBV5-8	NA	TGTGCCAGCAGCTTGGGCACCGGGAACTATGAAAAACTGTTTTTT	CASSLGTGNYEKLFF
TRBJ2-2	NA	TRBV7-6	NA	TGTGCCAGCAGCCCACACTCCGGGTCCGGGGAGCTGTTTTTT	CASSPHSGSGELFF
TRBJ2-1	NA	TRBV11-3	NA	TGTGCCAGCAGCCGGCCGTTTGTGACCGGGACTTGGAGAGAGAATGAGCAGTTCTTC	CASSRPFVTGTWRENEQFF
TRBJ2-7	NA	TRBV5-6	NA	TGTGCCAGCAGCCCGACGGGGCTCGCAAGCGAGCAGTACTTC	CASSPTGLASEQYF
TRBJ1-4	NA	TRBV10-3	NA	TGTGCCAGCGCTACAGGGAGTGGCGAAAAACTGTTTTTT	CASATGSGEKLFF
TRBJ2-2	NA	TRBV6-5	NA	TGTGCCAGCAGTTACTCCCCGCCCGGGGAGCTGTTTTTT	CASSYSPPGELFF
TRBJ2-3	NA	TRBV25-1	NA	TGTGCCAGCATTCTGGGGGCTAGCGGCACAGATACGCAGTATTTT	CASILGASGTDTQYF
TRBJ2-7	once	TRBV18	NA	TGTGCCAGCTCACCCCACGGGAGACTCCGGGACTCAGTAATCCTTCCCGTGACCTACGAGCAGTACTTC	CASSPHGRLRDSVILPVTYEQYF
TRBJ2-7	NA	TRBV9	NA	TGTGCCAGCAGCGTAGTTGGTGGGGATACCTACGAGCAGTACTTC	CASSVVGGDTYEQYF
TRBJ2-7	once	TRBV5-4	TRBD1	TGTGCCAGCAGCACCAGACAGGGGGCGGGGGAGCAGTACTTC	CASSTRQGAGEQYF
TRBJ2-7	NA	TRBV19	NA	TGTGCCAGTAGTTCCGGGACGACGAGAATCCACGAGCAGTACTTC	CASSSGTTRIHEQYF
TRBJ2-5	NA	TRBV11-2	TRBD2	TGTGCCAGCAGCTTAGAGGGCGGGAGGGCCGTAGAGACCCAGTACTTC	CASSLEGGRAVETQYF
TRBJ2-5	once	TRBV5-4	NA	TGTGCCAGCAGCTGGAAGGACAGTAAAGAGACCCAGTACTTC	CASSWKDSKETQYF
TRBJ2-7	NA	TRBV19	TRBD1	TGTGCCAGTAGTATCCGGACAGGGTCTTTCTACGAGCAGTACTTC	CASSIRTGSFYEQYF
TRBJ1-2	NA	TRBV5-1	NA	TGCGCCAGCAGCTTGGAGGGGGGGCCCTATGGCTACACCTTC	CASSLEGGPYGYTF
TRBJ2-1	NA	TRBV11-3	NA	TGTGCCAGCAGCTTCCGAGGAGTGGGGCACAATGAGCAGTTCTTC	CASSFRGVGHNEQFF
TRBJ1-1	once	TRBV29-1	NA	TGCAGCGCCCCGGGGAACACTGAAGCTTTCTTT	CSAPGNTEAFF
TRBJ2-2	NA	TRBV11-2	NA	TGTGCCAGCAGCTTTCAACGGGACCTGGAGCTGTTTTTT	CASSFQRDLELFF
TRBJ2-7	NA	TRBV19	NA	TGTGCCAGTAGTAACAGGGACTACGAGCAGTACTTC	CASSNRDYEQYF
TRBJ1-1	NA	TRBV27	NA	TGTGCCAGCAGTTTATTTATTTTAGGGGGAGAAGCTTTCTTT	CASSLFILGGEAFF
TRBJ2-1	once	TRBV7-3	NA	TGTGCCAGCAGCTTAATAGGCGCCCCTAGCTCCTACAATGAGCAGTTCTTC	CASSLIGAPSSYNEQFF
TRBJ1-2	NA	TRBV30	TRBD1	TGTGCCTGGAGTGTAGAGACAGGGGGCGGCTATGGCTACACCTTC	CAWSVETGGGYGYTF
TRBJ2-3	NA	TRBV7-8	TRBD2	TGTGCCAGCAGCTCTACTAGCGGGAATGGGTATACGCAGTATTTT	CASSSTSGNGYTQYF
TRBJ2-5	NA	TRBV7-6	TRBD2	TGTGCCAGCAGCTTCTCCGGGGGGATCGAAACCCAGTACTTC	CASSFSGGIETQYF
TRBJ2-1	NA	TRBV5-4	NA	TGTGCCAGCAGCTACCGACGGGACGACGAGCAGTTCTTC	CASSYRRDDEQFF
TRBJ2-7	NA	TRBV21-1	NA	TGTGCCATCACTGGTAATCGCGGGATCTACGAGCAGTACTTC	CAITGNRGIYEQYF
TRBJ2-2	NA	TRBV10-3	NA	TGTGCCATCAGCTCTAGCGCGAACACCGGGGAGCTGTTTTTT	CAISSSANTGELFF
TRBJ2-1	NA	TRBV25-1	NA	TGTGCCAGCAGGCCCGGGGGGCGGGAGTTCTCCTACAATGAGCAGTTCTTC	CASRPGGREFSYNEQFF
TRBJ1-3	NA	TRBV29-1	NA	TGCAGCGTTGGCAGGGGAGGAAACACCATATATTTT	CSVGRGGNTIYF
TRBJ2-7	NA	TRBV5-1	NA	TGCGCCAGCAGTTACGGGATCCCCTCCTACGAGCAGTACTTC	CASSYGIPSYEQYF
TRBJ2-5	NA	TRBV2	TRBD2	TGTGCCACAGCCTGGGTAGCGGGGGAGGCCCAGTACTTC	CATAWVAGEAQYF
TRBJ1-2	NA	TRBV9	TRBD1	TGTGCCAGCAGCGTGGGACAGAACTATGGCTACACCTTC	CASSVGQNYGYTF
TRBJ2-6	NA	TRBV5-5	NA	TGTGCCAGCAGCTTGGTAATTGGTATTGGGGCCAACGTCCTGACTTTC	CASSLVIGIGANVLTF
TRBJ2-3	NA	TRBV12-1	NA	TGTGCCGCAAACGAGGGACTAGCGGGATTGACGGGAGATACGCAGTATTTT	CAANEGLAGLTGDTQYF
TRBJ1-1	once	TRBV10-1	TRBD1	TGCGCCAGCAGTGTAGGGGACAGGGCTGAAGCTTTCTTT	CASSVGDRAEAFF
TRBJ1-5	NA	TRBV25-1	NA	TGTGCCAGCAGTTCAAACGGGGTTAGCAATCAGCCCCAGCATTTT	CASSSNGVSNQPQHF